A single sample gave rise to the 20 T cell receptor beta chains below, sequenced in a study of chemoradiotherapy in HPV16-positive cancers. Here immunoSEQ multiplex PCR was the method, and the copy in TCRdb shows in-frame clones only, minus some. Of thousands of clones in the sample, 70% to 90% were seen once. The material sequenced was tumor tissue, taken from a patient who underwent chemoradiotherapy. These receptors were taken from a human donor with HPV-associated anogenital cancer.

This clone was seen just once. V gene TRBV5-8 combines with J gene TRBJ2-6; D is perhaps TRBD1 (5 bases). Germline V gene sequence: CDR1 SGHTS, CDR2 YDEGEE. This CDR3 region has 16 residues. V was cut by 1 base and J by 4 bases, with 12 bases left in between. The CDR3 DNA reads TGTGCCAGCAGCTTGAGGTGGGGCACAGGGGCCAACGTCCTGACTTTC. Amino acid sequence: CASSLRWGTGANVLTF.

The CDR3 is CASRFASLKGNGYTF. The CDR3 DNA follows: TGTGCCAGCAGATTTGCATCCTTGAAGGGTAATGGCTACACCTTC. This chain connects TRBV28 to TRBJ1-2; D is ambiguous. V was trimmed by 6 bases and J by 6 bases, leaving 20 bases between them. The CDR3 is 15 residues long. Germline CDR1 is MDHEN and CDR2 is SYDVKM.

This sequence joins TRBV5-4 and TRBJ2-1; 9 bases map to TRBD2. The CDR3 extends over 15 amino acids. J was trimmed by 3 bases and V by 2 bases; bases with no gene match: 3. CDR1 and CDR2 (germline): SGHNT, YYREEE (reference sequence). The CDR3 DNA reads TGTGCCAGCAGCTTAGGCGGGGGGGGCTACAATGAGCAGTTCTTC. Its protein product is CASSLGGGGYNEQFF.

The chain couples TRBV14 to TRBJ2-7, with D perhaps assigned TRBD1 or TRBD2 (5 bases each). Germline CDR1 SGHDN, CDR2 FVKESK. V was clipped by 0 bases and J by 5 bases, with 14 bases between them. This CDR3 is 15 amino acids long. This CDR3 is CASSQEGLWGNEQYF. CDR3 bases: TGTGCCAGCAGCCAAGAGGGGTTATGGGGGAACGAGCAGTACTTC. Complete variable domain (other parts from reference TRBV14 and TRBJ2-7): EAGVTQFPSHSVIEKGQTVTLRCDPISGHDNLYWYRRVMGKEIKFLLHFVKESKQDESGMPNNRFLAERTGGTYSTLKVQPAELEDSGVYFCASSQEGLWGNEQYFGPGTRLTVT.

The genes are TRBV4-1 and TRBJ1-2; D is ambiguous. With 0 bases removed from V and 4 bases from J, the gap between germline ends came to 12 bases. The CDR3 covers 15 residues. Germline assignment: CDR1 MGHRA and CDR2 YSYEKL. CDR3 coding DNA: TGCGCCAGCAGCCAAGACCCGAGGGTAGGCTATGGCTACACCTTC. Translating gives CASSQDPRVGYGYTF.

The chain links TRBV5-8 to TRBJ2-1, with D hard to call. The V end lost 2 bases, the J end lost 0 bases, and 21 bases lay between the germline ends. Germline CDR1 is SGHTS and CDR2 is YDEGEE. There are 19 residues in the CDR3. CDR3 residues: CASSFLTDGKLSSYNEQFF. The DNA for the CDR3 is TGTGCCAGCAGCTTTTTGACCGATGGGAAACTGAGCTCCTACAATGAGCAGTTCTTC.

The gene calls are TRBV5-1 and TRBJ2-7; D gene uncertain. Trimming left V 0 bases short and J 0 bases short, with 7 bases between. This CDR3 is built from 14 residues. CDR1 and CDR2 (germline): SGHRS, YFSETQ. The CDR3 bases are TGCGCCAGCAGCTTGGACGCGAGCTCCTACGAGCAGTACTTC. This gives the protein CASSLDASSYEQYF.

This sequence joins TRBV5-1 and TRBJ2-3; D possibly matches TRBD1 or TRBD2 (5 bases each). CDR3 size: 16 residues. From germline, CDR1 is SGHRS and CDR2 YFSETQ. Trimming left V 4 bases short and J 0 bases short, with 15 bases between. This CDR3 is CASSPRDLTSTDTQYF. CDR3 DNA: TGCGCCAGCAGCCCCCGGGACCTCACTAGCACAGATACGCAGTATTTT.

This chain links TRBV7-9 with TRBJ1-4, with 8 bases that match TRBD1. The CDR3 loop spans 14 amino acids. Germline CDR1 is SEHNR and CDR2 is FQNEAQ (reference sequence). Germline trimming cut 5 bases from V and 6 bases from J; bases unmatched to any gene: 5. The CDR3 nucleotides read TGTGCCAGCAGCCGACAGGGGCGGTATGAAAAACTGTTTTTT. Encoded protein: CASSRQGRYEKLFF.

This chain connects TRBV11-3 to TRBJ1-2, with 8 bases matching TRBD1. Trimming cost V 6 bases and J 7 bases; bases outside gene matches: 7. Germline V lookup: CDR1 SGHNT, CDR2 YENEEA. The CDR3 runs to 13 residues. The CDR3 loop reads CASRLTGAAGYTF. The CDR3 DNA reads as TGTGCCAGCAGATTGACAGGGGCGGCTGGCTACACCTTC.

The chain combines TRBV5-1 with TRBJ2-2; D not resolved. Germline assignment: CDR1 SGHRS and CDR2 YFSETQ. The V end was cut by 0 bases, the J end by 0 bases, with 12 bases between. This CDR3 spans 17 amino acids. The CDR3 loop is CASSLEPAFANTGELFF. Written as DNA, the CDR3 is TGCGCCAGCAGCTTGGAGCCAGCCTTTGCGAACACCGGGGAGCTGTTTTTT. Full variable domain (missing parts from reference TRBV5-1 and TRBJ2-2): KAGVTQTPRYLIKTRGQQVTLSCSPISGHRSVSWYQQTPGQGLQFLFEYFSETQRNKGNFPGRFSGRQFSNSRSEMNVSTLELGDSALYLCASSLEPAFANTGELFFGEGSRLTVL.

The gene calls are TRBV19 and TRBJ2-1; 7 nucleotides line up with TRBD2. Per the germline V gene, CDR1 is LNHDA and CDR2 is SQIVND (reference sequence). V shed 8 bases, J shed 0 bases, and the junction held 10 bases outside the gene matches. This CDR3 has 16 amino acids. CDR3 DNA sequence: TGTGCCAGTGCCCGTCCGGGACTAAGCTCCTACAATGAGCAGTTCTTC. It encodes CASARPGLSSYNEQFF.

The chain uses TRBV18 and TRBJ2-1, with TRBD1 as a possible D gene (5 bases). Between the trimmed V and J ends, which lost 0 bases and 6 bases, there was a span of 6 bases. Germline CDR1 is KGHSH and CDR2 is LQKENI. The CDR3 is made up of 13 amino acids. CDR3 bases: TGTGCCAGCTCACCACCCCAGGGCAATGAGCAGTTCTTC. Protein product: CASSPPQGNEQFF. Variable domain in full (rest from reference TRBV18 and TRBJ2-1): NAGVMQNPRHLVRRRGQEARLRCSPMKGHSHVYWYRQLPEEGLKFMVYLQKENIIDESGMPKERFSAEFPKEGPSILRIQQVVRGDSAAYFCASSPPQGNEQFFGPGTRLTVL.

This clone was recorded once. The V gene is TRBV28, the J gene TRBJ2-3; unclear D gene. The CDR3 is 13 residues long. V was pared by 4 bases and J by 0 bases, with 5 bases between. Germline CDR1 is MDHEN and CDR2 is SYDVKM. The CDR3 reads CASSSGSTDTQYF. CDR3 DNA: TGTGCCAGCAGTTCTGGCAGCACAGATACGCAGTATTTT. Using reference TRBV28 and TRBJ2-3 for the parts outside the CDR3, the full variable domain is DVKVTQSSRYLVKRTGEKVFLECVQDMDHENMFWYRQDPGLGLRLIYFSYDVKMKEKGDIPEGYSVSREKKERFSLILESASTNQTSMYLCASSSGSTDTQYFGPGTRLTVL.

The chain joins TRBV9 to TRBJ2-7; 13 bases line up with TRBD2. The CDR3 is 15 residues long. The germline gives CDR1 SGDLS, CDR2 YYNGEE. V was clipped by 6 bases and J by 5 bases; unmatched bases: 8. The CDR3: CASTLGTSGTDEQYF. The CDR3 region has the DNA TGTGCCAGCACCCTAGGGACTAGCGGGACAGACGAGCAGTACTTC.

The chain couples TRBV7-3 to TRBJ1-1, with D unclear. CDR1 is SGHTA and CDR2 is FQGTGA in the germline V gene. The germline V and J ends were trimmed by 3 bases and 3 bases, with 8 bases remaining between them. This CDR3 spans 13 amino acids. CDR3 region: CASSFGAYTEAFF. The DNA of the CDR3 is TGTGCCAGCAGCTTCGGTGCCTACACTGAAGCTTTCTTT.

The table lists this clone with a few counts. A junction boundary mismatches the germline segment, possibly from a read error. The chain employs TRBV10-1 and TRBJ2-6; D uncertain. The CDR3 extends over 15 amino acids. CDR1 is WNHNN, CDR2 SYGVQD, per germline (reference sequence). CDR3 DNA: TGCGCCAGCAGTCTACGTGCAAGATCGCACAAAGTCGGGCCTTTC. Protein sequence: CASSLRARSHKVGPF.

The chain links TRBV9 to TRBJ2-1; possibly TRBD2 for D (5 bases). V gave up 3 bases and J gave up 7 bases, with 11 bases separating them. CDR3 size: 13 residues. Germline CDR1 and CDR2: SGDLS and YYNGEE. In nucleotides, the CDR3 is TGTGCCAGCAGCGGGGCGGGTGGGAATGAGCAGTTCTTC. It yields the protein CASSGAGGNEQFF.

V gene TRBV7-2 combines with J gene TRBJ2-3; maybe TRBD1 (5 bases). The V gene lost 3 bases and the J gene lost 4 bases, with 8 bases spanning the gap. The CDR3 contains 13 residues. The germline V gene has CDR1 SGHTA and CDR2 FQGNSA. This CDR3 reads CASSLQGSDTQYF. In DNA, the CDR3 is TGTGCCAGCAGCTTGCAGGGCTCAGATACGCAGTATTTT. Combining the CDR3 with reference TRBV7-2 and TRBJ2-3 gives the whole variable domain GAGVSQSPSNKVTEKGKDVELRCDPISGHTALYWYRQSLGQGLEFLIYFQGNSAPDKSGLPSDRFSAERTGGSVSTLTIQRTQQEDSAVYLCASSLQGSDTQYFGPGTRLTVL.

This clone came up once. This rearrangement joins TRBV9 to TRBJ1-6; D unclear. CDR3 length: 14 residues. Germline lookup yields CDR1 SGDLS and CDR2 YYNGEE. Trimming pared 3 bases from V and 8 bases from J, leaving 12 bases between. The CDR3 reads CASSEDPLDSPLHF. As DNA, the CDR3 is TGTGCCAGCAGCGAGGACCCACTAGATTCACCCCTCCACTTT.